The T cell receptor beta chain described here comes from a study of blood T cell repertoires in COVID-19. Study context: Some COVID-19 samples were acute and others convalescent; all came from the United States, Italy and Spain. The analysed material was cDNA or gDNA that came from T cells, B-cell-depleted T cells, or PBMCs.

The CDR3 contains 15 residues. The germline gives CDR1 LNHDA, CDR2 SQIVND (reference sequence). The germline V and J ends were trimmed by 9 bases and 1 base, with 16 bases remaining between them. In the authors' methods: Amplification with reference gene primers provided the estimates of nucleated cell counts. Generated by immunoSEQ multiplex PCR, the TCRdb table keeps only in-frame clones and is missing some. V and J calls and clone size are copied from that table; D and trimming were computed from the DNA. The sample yields approximately 88,000 clones, about 93% seen once. This clone was picked up a small number of times.

Sequencing used peripheral blood. J is TRBJ1-5 and V is TRBV19; D may be TRBD1 (6 bases). This clonotype was obtained from a woman in her 50s in a cohort sampled during active COVID-19. As DNA, the CDR3 is TGTGCCAGCCACAGGACAGTCGGCAGCAATCAGCCCCAGCATTTT. Residues: CASHRTVGSNQPQHF.